This T cell receptor (beta chain) was sequenced in a study of shared clonotypes between healthy human individuals. Study results and caveats: Sequencing depth was a factor that was expected to affect clonotype sharing among donors. Only blood samples were collected, and tissue repertoires likely differ.

This CDR3 is 13 amino acids long. Germline V lookup: CDR1 LNHDA, CDR2 SQIVND (reference sequence). J gave up 4 bases and V 7 bases, and 7 bases lay outside the gene matches. The protocol was immunoSEQ multiplex PCR, while the TCRdb copy is restricted to in-frame clones and leaves out a portion. Counted here are around 100,000 clones, about 67% occurring once; the ten biggest clones make up 20% to 25%. Turning to this clone: What it recognizes is unknown.

The rearrangement uses TRBV19 and TRBJ2-7, with TRBD2 identical over 7 bases. The TCR sequence derives from a woman in her thirties in good health. Sequencing used memory CD8+ T cells sorted from blood. As for subset: CD45RO+ cells pooled with CCR7-negative TemRA cells. CDR3 DNA sequence: TGTGCCAGTACCATCGGCGGGGGTTACGAGCAGTACTTC. Residues: CASTIGGGYEQYF.